One sample yielded the 9 T cell receptor beta chains listed below, sequenced in a study of shared clonotypes between healthy human individuals. CD45RO-negative, CCR7-positively selected cells formed the naive CD8 fraction, excluding terminally differentiated effector memory CD45RA+ cells. Only in-frame clones appear in the TCRdb table, and some are missing; sequencing was by immunoSEQ multiplex PCR. The sample has approximately 650,000 clones; 95% to 96% are singletons. The sequenced material came from naive CD8+ T cells sorted from blood. Every receptor here comes from a woman in her twenties or thirties in good health.

V and J are TRBV13 and TRBJ2-1, with 9 bases identical to TRBD1. The CDR3 is made up of 15 amino acids. The germline V gene has CDR1 PRHDT and CDR2 FYEKMQ (reference sequence). The trim removed 2 bases at V and 6 bases at J, leaving 5 bases unmatched. CDR3: CASSLRGQGFNEQFF. The CDR3 DNA reads as TGTGCCAGCAGCTTACGTGGACAGGGGTTCAATGAGCAGTTCTTC.

This rearrangement joins TRBV5-6 to TRBJ2-1; D may be TRBD1 (7 bases). Germline V lookup: CDR1 SGHDT, CDR2 YYEEEE. Deletions cut 3 bases from V and 4 bases from J, with 14 bases between. This CDR3 comprises 15 residues. CDR3 bases: TGTGCCAGCAGCTCCAGGGGGAGGATATACAATGAGCAGTTCTTC. Translating gives CASSSRGRIYNEQFF.

The V gene is TRBV2, the J gene TRBJ1-2; D unresolved. Trimming cost V 8 bases and J 6 bases, with 7 bases left between them. CDR3 length: 10 amino acids. Germline CDR1 is SNHLY and CDR2 is FYNNEI. The CDR3: CASARNGYTF. Written as DNA, the CDR3 is TGTGCCAGCGCCCGGAATGGCTACACCTTC. Drawing the rest from reference TRBV2 and TRBJ1-2, the complete variable domain is EPEVTQTPSHQVTQMGQEVILRCVPISNHLYFYWYRQILGQKVEFLVSFYNNEISEKSEIFDDQFSVERPDGSNFTLKIRSTKLEDSAMYFCASARNGYTFGSGTRLTVV.

The genes are TRBV6-1 and TRBJ2-7, with D unclear. The germline V gene encodes CDR1 MNHNS and CDR2 SASEGT. V lost 0 bases and J 3 bases, leaving 12 bases between the germline ends. The CDR3 covers 15 residues. DNA of the CDR3: TGTGCCAGCAGTGAAGCGAGCTCCACCGTCTACGAGCAGTACTTC. Protein sequence: CASSEASSTVYEQYF.

The chain joins TRBV5-6 to TRBJ1-1; D is uncertain. Germline V lookup: CDR1 SGHDT, CDR2 YYEEEE. Trimming took 3 bases from V and 1 from J, leaving 13 bases between them. This CDR3 spans 15 amino acids. CDR3 region: CASSWQDGENTEAFF. DNA of the CDR3: TGTGCCAGCAGCTGGCAGGACGGGGAGAACACTGAAGCTTTCTTT.

This rearrangement joins TRBV6-5 to TRBJ2-1, with D possibly TRBD1 on 6 matching bases. This CDR3 region has 14 residues. V was pared by 3 bases and J by 1 base, with 7 bases between. The germline gives CDR1 MNHEY, CDR2 SVGAGI. This CDR3 reads CASSYRGSYNEQFF. CDR3 nucleotides: TGTGCCAGCAGTTATAGGGGGTCCTACAATGAGCAGTTCTTC.

The chain employs TRBV5-4 and TRBJ2-1, with TRBD1 matching over 7 bases. The CDR3 length is 12 residues. The junction had 3 bases not matched to a gene; V was cut back by 4 bases and J by 8 bases. CDR1 and CDR2 (germline): SGHNT, YYREEE (reference sequence). The CDR3 nucleotides are TGTGCCAGCAGCCCAGGGGGAGATGAGCAGTTCTTC. It is translated as CASSPGGDEQFF.

This chain uses TRBV7-8 with TRBJ2-1, with 8 nucleotides matching TRBD1. The CDR3 runs to 15 residues. Looked up from germline, CDR1 is SGHVS and CDR2 is FQNEAQ. V was pared by 5 bases and J by 3 bases, with 6 bases of the junction left unmatched. CDR3 in amino acids: CASSRRDRFYNEQFF. The CDR3 DNA reads as TGTGCCAGCAGCCGCCGGGACAGGTTCTACAATGAGCAGTTCTTC.

The rearrangement links TRBV4-1 to TRBJ2-2; 7 nucleotides align to TRBD2. J was trimmed by 1 base and V by 1 base; bases with no gene match: 9. The germline V gene encodes CDR1 MGHRA and CDR2 YSYEKL. The CDR3 runs 18 residues. The CDR3 DNA sequence: TGCGCCAGCAGCCAAGCCGCACCGGGACTATTGAACACCGGGGAGCTGTTTTTT. Protein product: CASSQAAPGLLNTGELFF.